This TCR beta chain derives from a study of T-cell memory formation after mild COVID-19 (dated by TCRdb to about 2021). In terms of the full investigation: TCR sequence clusters from the two donors were largely donor specific. In a couple of donors, T-cell clones that expanded and contracted after mild COVID-19 were tracked by sequencing TCRalpha and TCRbeta repertoires over time. The cohort comprised two young, previously healthy adult volunteers, one female and one male.

The research as a whole found: Contracting CD4+ clones turned up mainly in the CM and EM memory subsets, whereas EMRA was where CD8+ clones were enriched. Only a couple of mild cases were covered in the study, and larger cohorts including severe cases with pre-infection samples were considered necessary. SARS-CoV-2 specificity of the second-wave clones peaking on day 37 was not confirmed. Some responding clones were detected in pre-infection memory, suggesting pre-existing cross-reactive memory T cells joined the SARS-CoV-2 response. Clones contracting from day 15 to 85 had balanced CD4/CD8 phenotypes, while a second wave expanding from day 15 to 37 was biased towards CD4+.

PBMCs were isolated by Ficoll-Paque density gradient centrifugation. This clonotype has a handful of counts. The specificity of this receptor is unknown. Base quality data are lacking; no much larger clone is found one base away. CDR1 and CDR2, looked up from the germline V gene, are MNHEY and SVGAGI. V trim: 2 bases; J trim: 7 bases; unmatched bases: 10. The CDR3 measures 15 amino acids from cysteine to phenylalanine. The DNA shown is the 45-base CDR3, in frame from base 1. Instrument used: Illumina NovaSeq 6000. cDNA libraries for TCRalpha and TCRbeta were prepared by 5'RACE using constant-segment primers, with sample barcodes and unique molecular identifiers added. RNA was extracted from every sample with Trizol reagent. Amplification of the libraries took two PCR steps, and the second step added a second sample barcode plus Illumina TruSeq adapters. Sequencing of libraries was performed on an Illumina NovaSeq with 2 x 150 bp paired-end reads. In the original analysis: Reads were demultiplexed and collapsed into UMI-guided consensus sequences with migec v1.2.7. With mixcr v2.1.11, UMI consensuses were aligned to TRA and TRB V and J templates and assembled into clonotypes. A clonotype was counted as expanded or contracted only if both edgeR and NoisET called the change significant, with noise models trained on biological replicates. For edgeR calls, a false discovery rate-adjusted p below 0.01 and a log2 fold-change threshold of 1 were applied. As an exploratory analysis of dynamics, max-normalized trajectories of the 1000 most abundant clonotypes were examined by PCA with hierarchical clustering. Each responding clone was given a CD4 or CD8 phenotype based on the CD4+ and CD8+ repertoires, which had been sequenced separately. TCRdb cleaned the public reads at Q25 with fastp, built clones with MiXCR and kept in-frame beta chains. Identical CDR3 protein sequences are pooled into one entry, listed with their most common genes and DNA. None of the V and J calls come from the authors' own analysis; TCRdb made them. This sample lists some 350,000 distinct CDR3 sequences; under 15% were detected once. The ten biggest clones cover roughly 23% of the sample.

The sequenced material came from PBMCs or a T cell subset sorted from them (not recorded which). The chain couples TRBV6-5 to TRBJ1-2; 7 junctional bases match TRBD1. The clonotype was recovered from a man younger than 30 who had mild COVID-19 (a few samples of this study predate the infection). The sample titles of this study are shuffled in the database, so cell type and time point are left out; the donor was told from shared clones. The CDR3 amino acid sequence is: CASSYGQGGSSGYTF. The DNA reads as follows: TGTGCCAGCAGTTACGGGCAGGGGGGATCATCTGGCTACACCTTC.